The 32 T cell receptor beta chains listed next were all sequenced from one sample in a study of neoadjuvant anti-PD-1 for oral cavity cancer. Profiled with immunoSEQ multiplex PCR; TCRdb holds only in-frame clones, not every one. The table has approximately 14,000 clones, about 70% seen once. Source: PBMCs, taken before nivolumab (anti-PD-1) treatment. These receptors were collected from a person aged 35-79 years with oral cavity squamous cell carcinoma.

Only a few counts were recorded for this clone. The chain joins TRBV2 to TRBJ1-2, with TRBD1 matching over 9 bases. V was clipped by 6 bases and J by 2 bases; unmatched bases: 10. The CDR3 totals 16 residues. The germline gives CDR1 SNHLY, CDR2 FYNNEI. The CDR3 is CASSNDRGGINYGYTF. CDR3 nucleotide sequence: TGTGCCAGCAGCAATGACAGGGGGGGGATCAACTATGGCTACACCTTC.

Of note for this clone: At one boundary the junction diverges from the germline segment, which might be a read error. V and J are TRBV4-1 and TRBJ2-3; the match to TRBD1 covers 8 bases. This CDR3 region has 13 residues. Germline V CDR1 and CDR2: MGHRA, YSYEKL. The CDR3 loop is CASSQDGQDRALF. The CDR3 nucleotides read TGCGCCAGCAGCCAAGATGGGCAGGACAGGGCGCTTTTT.

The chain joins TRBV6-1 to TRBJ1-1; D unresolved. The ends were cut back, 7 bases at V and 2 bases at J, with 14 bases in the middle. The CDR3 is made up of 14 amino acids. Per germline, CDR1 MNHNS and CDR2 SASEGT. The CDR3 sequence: CASTEVRANTEAFF. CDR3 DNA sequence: TGTGCCAGCACCGAAGTGCGAGCCAACACTGAAGCTTTCTTT.

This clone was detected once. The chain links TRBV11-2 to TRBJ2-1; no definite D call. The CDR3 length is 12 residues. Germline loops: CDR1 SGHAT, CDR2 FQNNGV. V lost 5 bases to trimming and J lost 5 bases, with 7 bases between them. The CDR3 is CASSLTDNEQFF. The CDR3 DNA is TGTGCCAGCAGCCTCACTGACAATGAGCAGTTCTTC.

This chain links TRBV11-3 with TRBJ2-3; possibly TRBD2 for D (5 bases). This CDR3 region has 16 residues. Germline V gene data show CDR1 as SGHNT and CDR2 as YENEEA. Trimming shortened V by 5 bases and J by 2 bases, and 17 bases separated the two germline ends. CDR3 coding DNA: TGTGCCAGCAGCCCGGGAATGAGCGGAAACACAGATACGCAGTATTTT. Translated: CASSPGMSGNTDTQYF.

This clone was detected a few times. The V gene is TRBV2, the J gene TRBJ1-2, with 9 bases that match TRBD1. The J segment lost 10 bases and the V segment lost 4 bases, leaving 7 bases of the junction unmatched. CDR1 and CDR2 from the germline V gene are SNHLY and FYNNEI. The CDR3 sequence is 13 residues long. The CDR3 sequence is CASSARDREAYTF. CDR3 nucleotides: TGTGCCAGCAGTGCCCGGGACAGGGAAGCCTACACCTTC.

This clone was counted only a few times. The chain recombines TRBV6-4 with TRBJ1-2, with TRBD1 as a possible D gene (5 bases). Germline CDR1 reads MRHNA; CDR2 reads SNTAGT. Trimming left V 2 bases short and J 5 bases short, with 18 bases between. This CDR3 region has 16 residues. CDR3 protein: CASSDHTEGQGYGYTF. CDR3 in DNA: TGTGCCAGCAGTGACCATACGGAAGGGCAGGGTTATGGCTACACCTTC.

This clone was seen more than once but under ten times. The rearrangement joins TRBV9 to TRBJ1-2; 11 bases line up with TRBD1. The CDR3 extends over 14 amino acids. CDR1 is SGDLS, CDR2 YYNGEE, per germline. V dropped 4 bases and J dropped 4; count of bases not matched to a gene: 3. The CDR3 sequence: CASSRGTGGYGYTF. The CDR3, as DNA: TGTGCCAGCAGCCGTGGGACAGGGGGCTATGGCTACACCTTC.

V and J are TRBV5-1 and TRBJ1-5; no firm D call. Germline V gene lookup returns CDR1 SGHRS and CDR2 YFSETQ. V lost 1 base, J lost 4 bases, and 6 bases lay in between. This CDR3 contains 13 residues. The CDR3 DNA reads TGCGCCAGCAGCTTGCAGGTGAATCAGCCCCAGCATTTT. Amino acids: CASSLQVNQPQHF. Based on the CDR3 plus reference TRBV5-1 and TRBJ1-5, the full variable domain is KAGVTQTPRYLIKTRGQQVTLSCSPISGHRSVSWYQQTPGQGLQFLFEYFSETQRNKGNFPGRFSGRQFSNSRSEMNVSTLELGDSALYLCASSLQVNQPQHFGDGTRLSIL.

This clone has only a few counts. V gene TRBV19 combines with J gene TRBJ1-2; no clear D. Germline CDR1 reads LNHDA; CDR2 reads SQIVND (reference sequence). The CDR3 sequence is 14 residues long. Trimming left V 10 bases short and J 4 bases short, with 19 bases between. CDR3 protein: CATRAENLPYGYTF. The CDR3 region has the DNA TGTGCCACGAGAGCTGAGAATCTTCCCTATGGCTACACCTTC.

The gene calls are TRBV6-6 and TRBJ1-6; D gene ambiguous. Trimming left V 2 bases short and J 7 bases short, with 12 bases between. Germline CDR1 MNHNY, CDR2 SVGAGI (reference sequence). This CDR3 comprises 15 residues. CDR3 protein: CASSYDPLGNSPLHF. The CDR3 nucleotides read TGTGCCAGCAGTTACGACCCCCTGGGGAATTCACCCCTCCACTTT.

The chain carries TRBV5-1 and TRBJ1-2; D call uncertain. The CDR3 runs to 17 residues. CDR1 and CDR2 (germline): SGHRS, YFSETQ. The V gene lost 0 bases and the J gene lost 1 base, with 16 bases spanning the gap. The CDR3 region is CASSLGGVGSGNYGYTF. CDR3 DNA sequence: TGCGCCAGCAGCTTGGGCGGGGTTGGTTCGGGTAACTATGGCTACACCTTC.

CDR3 nucleotide sequence: TGTGCCAGCAACTTGAATGAAAAACTGTTTTTT. It is translated as CASNLNEKLFF. The chain is built from TRBV6-1 and TRBJ1-4; the D is unclear. The CDR3 runs 11 residues. The ends were cut back, 7 bases at V and 5 bases at J, with 5 bases in the middle. The germline V gene has CDR1 MNHNS and CDR2 SASEGT.

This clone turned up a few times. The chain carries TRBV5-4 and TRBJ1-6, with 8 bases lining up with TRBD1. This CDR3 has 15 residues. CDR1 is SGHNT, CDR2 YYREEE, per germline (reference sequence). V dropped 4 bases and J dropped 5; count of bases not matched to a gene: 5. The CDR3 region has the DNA TGTGCCAGCAGCCCGCCGACAGGGGATAATTCACCCCTCCACTTT. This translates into CASSPPTGDNSPLHF. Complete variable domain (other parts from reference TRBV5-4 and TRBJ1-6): ETGVTQSPTHLIKTRGQQVTLRCSSQSGHNTVSWYQQALGQGPQFIFQYYREEENGRGNFPPRFSGLQFPNYSSELNVNALELDDSALYLCASSPPTGDNSPLHFGNGTRLTVT.

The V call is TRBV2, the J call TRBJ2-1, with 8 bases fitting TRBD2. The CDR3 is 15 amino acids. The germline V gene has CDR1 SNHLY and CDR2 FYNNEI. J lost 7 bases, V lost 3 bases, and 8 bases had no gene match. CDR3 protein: CASSEGGSGENEQFF. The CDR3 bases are TGTGCCAGCAGTGAGGGGGGTAGCGGGGAGAATGAGCAGTTCTTC.

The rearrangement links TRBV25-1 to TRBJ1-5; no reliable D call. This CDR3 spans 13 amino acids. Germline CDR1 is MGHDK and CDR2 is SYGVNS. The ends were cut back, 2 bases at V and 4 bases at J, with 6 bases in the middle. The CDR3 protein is CASSERGNQPQHF. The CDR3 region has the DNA TGTGCCAGCAGTGAACGTGGAAATCAGCCCCAGCATTTT.

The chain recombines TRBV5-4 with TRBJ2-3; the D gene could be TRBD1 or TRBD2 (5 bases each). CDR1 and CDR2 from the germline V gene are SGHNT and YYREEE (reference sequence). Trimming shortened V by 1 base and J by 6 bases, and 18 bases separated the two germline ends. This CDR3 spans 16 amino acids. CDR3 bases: TGTGCCAGCAGCTTGCAACGGGGCGGTCTCGGGGATACGCAGTATTTT. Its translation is CASSLQRGGLGDTQYF.

CDR3 residues: CASRFGLAGVTGELFF. In DNA form, the CDR3 reads TGTGCCAGCAGATTTGGACTAGCGGGGGTAACCGGGGAGCTGTTTTTT. The chain couples TRBV9 to TRBJ2-2; TRBD2 matches 13 bases. The CDR3 spans 16 residues. V shed 5 bases, J shed 5 bases, and the junction held 6 bases outside the gene matches. Looked up from germline, CDR1 is SGDLS and CDR2 is YYNGEE.

The CDR3 is CASSLARTPYNEQFF. In DNA form, the CDR3 reads TGTGCCAGCAGCTTAGCGAGGACCCCCTACAATGAGCAGTTCTTC. V gene TRBV7-6 combines with J gene TRBJ2-1; D remains unclear. Trimming pared 0 bases from V and 2 bases from J, leaving 8 bases between. Per the germline V gene, CDR1 is SGHVS and CDR2 is FNYEAQ. This CDR3 comprises 15 residues.

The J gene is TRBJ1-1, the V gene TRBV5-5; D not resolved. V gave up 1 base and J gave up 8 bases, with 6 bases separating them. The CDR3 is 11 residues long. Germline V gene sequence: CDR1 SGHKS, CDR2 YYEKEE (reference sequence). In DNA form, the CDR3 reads TGTGCCAGCAGCTTGACCGTAGAAGCTTTCTTT. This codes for CASSLTVEAFF. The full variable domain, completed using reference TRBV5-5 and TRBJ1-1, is DAGVTQSPTHLIKTRGQQVTLRCSPISGHKSVSWYQQVLGQGPQFIFQYYEKEERGRGNFPDRFSARQFPNYSSELNVNALLLGDSALYLCASSLTVEAFFGQGTRLTVV.

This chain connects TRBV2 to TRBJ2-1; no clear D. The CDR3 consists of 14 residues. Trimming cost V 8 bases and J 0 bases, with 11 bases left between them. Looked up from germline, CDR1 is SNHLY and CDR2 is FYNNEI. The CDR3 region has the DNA TGTGCCAGCCAGCCAGACCGCTCCTACAATGAGCAGTTCTTC. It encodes CASQPDRSYNEQFF.

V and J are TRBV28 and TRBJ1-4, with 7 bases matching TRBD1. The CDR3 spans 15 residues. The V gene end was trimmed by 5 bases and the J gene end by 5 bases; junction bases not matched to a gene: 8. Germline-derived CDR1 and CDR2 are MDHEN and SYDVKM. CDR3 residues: CASSIQGTWNEKLFF. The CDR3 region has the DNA TGTGCCAGCAGTATACAGGGGACATGGAATGAAAAACTGTTTTTT.

The CDR3 DNA reads TGTGCCAGCAGTTTGACGACAGGGGGTTATGGCTACACCTTC. Amino acids: CASSLTTGGYGYTF. The chain uses TRBV28 and TRBJ1-2; 9 bases map to TRBD1. V was pared by 3 bases and J by 5 bases, with 4 bases of the junction left unmatched. Per germline, CDR1 MDHEN and CDR2 SYDVKM. The CDR3 covers 14 residues.

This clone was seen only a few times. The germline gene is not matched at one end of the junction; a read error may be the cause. The CDR3 DNA reads TGCAGCGTTCAAGATGACAGGAGAGGGGCGTATGGCTACACCTTC. Translation: CSVQDDRRGAYGYTF. The J gene is TRBJ1-2, the V gene TRBV29-1, with D tentatively TRBD1 (6 bases). Germline lookup yields CDR1 SQVTM and CDR2 ANQGSEA. CDR3 length: 15 residues.

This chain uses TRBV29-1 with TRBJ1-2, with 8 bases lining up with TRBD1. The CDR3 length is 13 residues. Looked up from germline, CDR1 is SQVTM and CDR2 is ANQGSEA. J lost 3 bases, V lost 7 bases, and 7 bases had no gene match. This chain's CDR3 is CSADREGDYGYTF. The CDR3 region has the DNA TGCAGCGCGGACAGGGAGGGTGACTATGGCTACACCTTC.

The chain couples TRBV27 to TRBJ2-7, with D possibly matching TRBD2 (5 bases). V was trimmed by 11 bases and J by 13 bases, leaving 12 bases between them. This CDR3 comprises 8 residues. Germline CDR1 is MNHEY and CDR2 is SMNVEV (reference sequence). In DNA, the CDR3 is TGTGCCGGACTGACGCGTTACTTC. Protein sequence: CAGLTRYF.

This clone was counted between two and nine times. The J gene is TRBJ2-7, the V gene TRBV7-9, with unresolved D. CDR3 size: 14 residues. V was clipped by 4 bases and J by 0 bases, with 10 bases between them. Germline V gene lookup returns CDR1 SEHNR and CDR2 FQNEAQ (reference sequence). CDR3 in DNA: TGTGCCAGCAGCTCGTCATTGAACTCCTACGAGCAGTACTTC. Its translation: CASSSSLNSYEQYF.

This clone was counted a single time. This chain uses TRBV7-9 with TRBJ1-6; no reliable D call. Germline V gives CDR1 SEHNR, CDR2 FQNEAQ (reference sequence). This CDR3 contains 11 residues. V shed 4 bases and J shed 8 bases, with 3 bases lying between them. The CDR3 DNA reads TGTGCCAGCAGCTCCGATTCACCCCTCCACTTT. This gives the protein CASSSDSPLHF. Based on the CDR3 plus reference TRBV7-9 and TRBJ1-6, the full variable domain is DTGVSQNPRHKITKRGQNVTFRCDPISEHNRLYWYRQTLGQGPEFLTYFQNEAQLEKSRLLSDRFSAERPKGSFSTLEIQRTEQGDSAMYLCASSSDSPLHFGNGTRLTVT.

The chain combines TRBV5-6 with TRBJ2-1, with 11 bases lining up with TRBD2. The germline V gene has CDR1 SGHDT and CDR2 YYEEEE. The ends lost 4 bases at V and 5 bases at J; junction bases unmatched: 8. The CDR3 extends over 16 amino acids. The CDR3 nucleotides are TGTGCCAGCAGCCCCCCACTAGCGGGAGCGCACAATGAGCAGTTCTTC. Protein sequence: CASSPPLAGAHNEQFF. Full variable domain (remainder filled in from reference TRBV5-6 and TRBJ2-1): DAGVTQSPTHLIKTRGQQVTLRCSPKSGHDTVSWYQQALGQGPQFIFQYYEEEERQRGNFPDRFSGHQFPNYSSELNVNALLLGDSALYLCASSPPLAGAHNEQFFGPGTRLTVL.

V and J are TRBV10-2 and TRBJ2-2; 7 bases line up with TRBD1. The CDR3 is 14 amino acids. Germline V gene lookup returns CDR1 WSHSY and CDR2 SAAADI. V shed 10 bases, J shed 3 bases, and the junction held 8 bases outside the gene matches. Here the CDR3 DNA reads TGCGCCACAACCTGGGACAGCTACACCGGGGAGCTGTTTTTT. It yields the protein CATTWDSYTGELFF.

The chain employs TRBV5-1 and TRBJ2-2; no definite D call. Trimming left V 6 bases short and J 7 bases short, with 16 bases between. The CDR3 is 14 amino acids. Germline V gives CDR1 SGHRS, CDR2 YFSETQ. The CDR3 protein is CASKSEATGGELFF. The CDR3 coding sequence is TGCGCCAGCAAGAGCGAGGCCACCGGCGGGGAGCTGTTTTTT.

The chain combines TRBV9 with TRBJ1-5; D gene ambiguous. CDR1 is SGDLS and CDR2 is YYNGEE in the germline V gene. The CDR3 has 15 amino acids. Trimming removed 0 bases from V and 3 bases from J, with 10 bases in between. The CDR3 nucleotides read TGTGCCAGCAGCGTAGGACCGACCCACAATCAGCCCCAGCATTTT. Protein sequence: CASSVGPTHNQPQHF.